This T cell receptor (beta chain) was obtained from a study of cytomegalovirus exposure and HLA in healthy donors. Study conclusions and caveats: The number of N-insertions in an Asian-associated ancestry cluster was reportedly below the roughly 620-donor mean in a later analysis.

CDR1 and CDR2 from the germline V gene are SGHRS and YFSETQ. CDR3 length: 15 residues. The V and J ends lost 2 bases and 6 bases, in that order; junction bases with no gene match: 6. Comment on this clone: Its antigen remains unknown.

Primers included in the PCR were 60 Vbeta and 13 Jbeta primers. TCRdb's table, derived via immunoSEQ multiplex PCR, lists solely in-frame clones and lacks some. The sample yields about 210,000 clones, over 80% seen once. This chain uses TRBV5-1 with TRBJ2-1, with 9 bases lining up with TRBD1. Material for sequencing was PBMCs. This clonotype was obtained from a woman in her forties or fifties in good health and CMV-seropositive. CDR3 nucleotide sequence: TGCGCCAGCAGCTTCTCCGGGACAGGGATCAATGAGCAGTTCTTC. It codes for CASSFSGTGINEQFF.